This TCR beta chain is from a study of T-cell memory formation after mild COVID-19. Study results and caveats: Prior to infection, memory already included some responding clones, suggesting cross-reactive memory joined.

This clonotype occurred a few times. Its antigen is not known. V was clipped by 4 bases and J by 4 bases; unmatched bases: 9. CDR1 and CDR2 from the germline V gene are SGHTA and FQGNSA. This CDR3 spans 17 amino acids. TCRdb ran MiXCR on the 5' RACE reads and lists one entry per CDR3 protein. The data contain approximately 110,000 distinct CDR3 sequences, roughly 20% of them singletons. The sequence was obtained from a young man who had mild COVID-19 (a few samples of this study predate the infection). Cell type and time point are not known. Specimen: PBMCs or a T cell subset sorted from them (not recorded which). The gene calls are TRBV7-2 and TRBJ2-3; 12 bases match TRBD2. CDR3 DNA: TGTGCCAGCAGCTCGGGCTCTAGCGGGGGGGCCGCAGATACGCAGTATTTT. Encoded protein: CASSSGSSGGAADTQYF.